This T cell receptor beta chain came from a study of post-analysis software for immune sequencing data. The authors incorporated unique molecular identifiers into the TCR beta cDNA libraries. TCRdb independently ran MiXCR on the PCR reads; one entry per CDR3 protein. The profile covers about 680,000 distinct CDR3 sequences, with 55% to 60% appearing a single time and about 10% taken by the ten largest. Trimming pared 5 bases from V and 5 bases from J, leaving 13 bases between. CDR3 length: 13 residues. In germline, CDR1 is MNHEY, CDR2 SVGAGI. Findings of the study overall: Multiple sclerosis patients had significantly lower normalized Chao1 diversity than controls. TRBV5-6, TRBV5-1 and TRBV20-1 were among five TRBV segments more frequent in patients than controls.

A note on this clonotype: What it recognizes is unknown.

The sequenced sample consisted of blood. This chain joins TRBV6-5 and TRBJ2-7, with D possibly TRBD1 on 6 matching bases. This TCR was sampled from a girl aged 2 to 10 with multiple sclerosis. The CDR3, as DNA: TGTGCCAGCAGTATACAGGGTCGGCACGAGCAGTACTTC. It encodes CASSIQGRHEQYF.